This T cell receptor (beta chain) was found in a study of blood T cells in healthy people across ages. Regarding the study as a whole: Changes seen in expanded clonotypes were possibly confounded by donor CMV status left unknown.

About this clonotype itself: The antigen remains undetermined.

This CDR3 comprises 16 residues. The V end was cut by 2 bases, the J end by 1 base, with 13 bases between. Germline-derived CDR1 and CDR2 are SGDLS and YYNGEE. The individuals who served as donors were healthy Caucasians living in Russia, aged about 6 to 90. Primed by a sample-barcoded 5' primer and a J-beta primer mix, a second PCR proceeded for about 6 to 11 cycles. TCRdb recomputed calls from the 5' RACE reads with MiXCR, one row per CDR3 protein. The sample includes 1.5 million to 2 million distinct CDR3 sequences, roughly 28% of them seen just once. The sequencing input was blood. This TCR was recovered from a woman in her twenties or thirties in good health. The chain combines TRBV9 with TRBJ2-1; possibly TRBD2 for D (7 bases). Here the CDR3 DNA reads TGTGCCAGCAGCGTTTCCGGGGGGCCATCCTACAATGAGCAGTTCTTC. Encoded protein: CASSVSGGPSYNEQFF.